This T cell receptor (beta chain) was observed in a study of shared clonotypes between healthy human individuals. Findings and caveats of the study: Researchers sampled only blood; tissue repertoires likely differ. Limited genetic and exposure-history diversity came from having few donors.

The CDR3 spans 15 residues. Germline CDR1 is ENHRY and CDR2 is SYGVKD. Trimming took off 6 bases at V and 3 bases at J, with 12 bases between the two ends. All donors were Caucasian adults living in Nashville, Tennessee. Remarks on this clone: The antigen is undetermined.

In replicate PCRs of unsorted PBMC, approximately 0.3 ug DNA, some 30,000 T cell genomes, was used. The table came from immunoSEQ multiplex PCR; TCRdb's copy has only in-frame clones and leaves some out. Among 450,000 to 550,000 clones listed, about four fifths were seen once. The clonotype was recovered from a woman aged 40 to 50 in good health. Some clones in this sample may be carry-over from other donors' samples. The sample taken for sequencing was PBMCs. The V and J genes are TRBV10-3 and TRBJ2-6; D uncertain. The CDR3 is CAISQAVIGANVLTF. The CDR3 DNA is TGTGCCATCAGCCAGGCGGTGATTGGGGCCAACGTCCTGACTTTC.